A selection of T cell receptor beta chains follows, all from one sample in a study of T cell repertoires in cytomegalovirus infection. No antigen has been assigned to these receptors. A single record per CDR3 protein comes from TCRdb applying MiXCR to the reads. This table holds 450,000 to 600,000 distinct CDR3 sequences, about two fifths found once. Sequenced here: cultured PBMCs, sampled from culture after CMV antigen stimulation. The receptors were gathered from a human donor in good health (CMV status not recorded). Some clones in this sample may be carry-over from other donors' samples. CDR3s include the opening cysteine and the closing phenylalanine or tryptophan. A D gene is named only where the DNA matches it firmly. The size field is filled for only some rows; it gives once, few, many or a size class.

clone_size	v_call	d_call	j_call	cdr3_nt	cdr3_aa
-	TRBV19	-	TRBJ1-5	TGTGCCAGTAGTAAACCTCGGACCGATTATAGCAATCAGCCCCAGCATTTT	CASSKPRTDYSNQPQHF
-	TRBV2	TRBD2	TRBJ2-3	TGTGCCAGCCCCCTAAGCGGGGGGGATACGCAGTATTTT	CASPLSGGDTQYF
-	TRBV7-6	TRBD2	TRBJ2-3	TGTGCCAGCAGCTCGAGCGGGGGAGGCACAGATACGCAGTATTTT	CASSSSGGGTDTQYF
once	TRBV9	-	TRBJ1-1	TGTGCCAGCAGCGTAGCACCGGGACAGAACACTGAAGCTTTCTTT	CASSVAPGQNTEAFF
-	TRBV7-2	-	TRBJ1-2	TGTGCCAGCAGCCCCACGGCGCAAAACTATGGCTACACCTTC	CASSPTAQNYGYTF
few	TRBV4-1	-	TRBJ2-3	TGCGCCAGCAGCCAAGACCGGGGTCTCCCCACAGATACGCAGTATTTT	CASSQDRGLPTDTQYF
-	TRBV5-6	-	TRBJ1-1	TGTGCCAGCAGCTTCACCGGGATGGAAGCTTTCTTT	CASSFTGMEAFF
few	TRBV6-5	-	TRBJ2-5	TGTGCCATAACGACCGCATTAGTCAGACAAGAGACCCAGTACTTC	CAITTALVRQETQYF
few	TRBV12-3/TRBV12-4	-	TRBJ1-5	TGTGCCAGCAGTTTTGGGGGGATATTCGATCAGCCCCAGCATTTT	CASSFGGIFDQPQHF
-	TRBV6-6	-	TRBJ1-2	TGTGCCAGCAGTGGGGTTCTTTTCTATGGCTACACCTTC	CASSGVLFYGYTF
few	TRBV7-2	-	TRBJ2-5	TGTGCCAGCAGCTTAGGGATAGGCCAAGAGACCCAGTACTTC	CASSLGIGQETQYF
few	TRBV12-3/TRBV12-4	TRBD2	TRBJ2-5	TGTGCCAGCAGTTCCCCATCGGGGGGTGGTCACGGAGAGACCCAGTACTTC	CASSSPSGGGHGETQYF
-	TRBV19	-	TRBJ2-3	TGTGCCAGTAGTATAAGTCTTAGGGAAGCACCCACAGATACGCAGTATTTT	CASSISLREAPTDTQYF
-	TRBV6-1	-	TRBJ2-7	TGTGCCAGCAGATACCAGGGGAGTCAGTACTTC	CASRYQGSQYF
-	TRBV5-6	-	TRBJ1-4	TGTGCCAGCAGCTTAACGGCGGGAGCAACTAATGAAAAACTGTTTTTT	CASSLTAGATNEKLFF
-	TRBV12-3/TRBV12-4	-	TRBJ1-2	TGTGCCAGCAGTTTAGGTTCGTCCGGCTACACCTTC	CASSLGSSGYTF
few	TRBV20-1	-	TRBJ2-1	TGCAGTACCGGGACTCCCGGCCGCAATGAGCAGTTCTTC	CSTGTPGRNEQFF
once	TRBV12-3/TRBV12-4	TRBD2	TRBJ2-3	TGTGCCAGCAAACTAGCGGGGGTAACAGATACGCAGTATTTT	CASKLAGVTDTQYF
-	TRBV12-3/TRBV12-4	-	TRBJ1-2	TGTGCCAGCAGTTTTATCGGTAGCGGCTACACCTTC	CASSFIGSGYTF
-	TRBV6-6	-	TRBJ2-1	TGTGCCAGCAGGAGGGGCGTACTGGATGAGCAGTTCTTC	CASRRGVLDEQFF
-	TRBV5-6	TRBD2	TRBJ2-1	TGTGCCAGCAGTCAGCCCCTCCTAGCGGGGGGGCTTAGTGAGCAGTTCTTC	CASSQPLLAGGLSEQFF
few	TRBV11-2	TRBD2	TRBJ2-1	TGTGCCAGCAGCTTAGATCTGGGCGGGAGAGGAGAGCAGTTCTTC	CASSLDLGGRGEQFF
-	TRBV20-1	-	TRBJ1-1	TGCAGTGCTCGTTCGGGGGGACGGACTGAAGCTTTCTTT	CSARSGGRTEAFF
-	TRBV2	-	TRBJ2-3	TGTGCCAGCAGTATTGGGTTAGCGCCAGATACGCAGTATTTT	CASSIGLAPDTQYF
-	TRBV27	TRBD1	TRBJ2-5	TGTGCCAGCAGTAGTGGGACAGGGGGTGGGGAGACCCAGTACTTC	CASSSGTGGGETQYF
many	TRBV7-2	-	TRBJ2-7	TGTGCCAGCAGCTTTACCATCGGGACCCCCTACGAGCAGTACTTC	CASSFTIGTPYEQYF
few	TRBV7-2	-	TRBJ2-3	TGTGCCAGCAGCCTTAGGGGGTCCAGTTCTAGCACAGATACGCAGTATTTT	CASSLRGSSSSTDTQYF
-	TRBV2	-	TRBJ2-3	TGTGCCAGCAGTGAAGAAAGCCCCAACGCAGGAGATACGCAGTATTTT	CASSEESPNAGDTQYF
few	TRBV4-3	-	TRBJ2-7	TGCGCCAGCAGCCCGCGGTGGGGACTTAGTGGTTATTACGAGCAGTACTTC	CASSPRWGLSGYYEQYF
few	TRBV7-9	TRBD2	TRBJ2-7	TGTGCCAGCAGCCTGACCGGGACTACACTGGACGAGCAGTACTTC	CASSLTGTTLDEQYF
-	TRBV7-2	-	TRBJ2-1	TGTGCCAGCAGCCCAGGTGGCGGGGTCGTAAATGAGCAGTTCTTC	CASSPGGGVVNEQFF
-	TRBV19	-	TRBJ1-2	TGTGCCAGTAGGGTATCCTGGAGCACCGGGAACTATGGCTACACCTTC	CASRVSWSTGNYGYTF
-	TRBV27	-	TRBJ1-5	TGTGCCAGCAGTTTATGGTTCAATCAGCCCCAGCATTTT	CASSLWFNQPQHF
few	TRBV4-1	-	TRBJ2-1	TGCGCCAGCAGCCAAGGCGCAAAGGGTGTCGATGAGCAGTTCTTC	CASSQGAKGVDEQFF
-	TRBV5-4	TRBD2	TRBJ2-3	TGTGCCAGCAGCCCGGGAGGCGGATACACAGATACGCAGTATTTT	CASSPGGGYTDTQYF
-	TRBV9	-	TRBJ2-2	TGTGCCAGCAGCGTAGCTTCCCTGAACACCGGGGAGCTGTTTTTT	CASSVASLNTGELFF
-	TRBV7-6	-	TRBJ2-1	TGTGCCAGCAGTGGGACCCCGGGGAATGAGCAGTTCTTC	CASSGTPGNEQFF